These 25 T cell receptor beta chains share one sample of origin, sequenced in a study of T cells in Graves' hyperthyroidism and ophthalmopathy. Researchers amplified the TCR beta CDR3 regions from RNA transcripts. During a first-round RT-PCR of the TCR CDR3, the HTBI primer set was used. TCRdb re-called the multiplex PCR reads through MiXCR, storing one row per CDR3 protein. The table has hundreds of thousands of distinct CDR3 sequences, about 38% seen once. The sample consisted of blood. Receptors originate from a man younger than 35 with Graves' hyperthyroidism.

This clonotype came up many times. This chain links TRBV20-1 with TRBJ1-1; D uncertain. CDR3 size: 11 residues. Per the germline V gene, CDR1 is DFQATT and CDR2 is SNEGSKA (reference sequence). Trimming took 3 bases from V and 6 from J, leaving 8 bases between them. The CDR3 loop is CSASSGSEAFF. The CDR3 bases are TGCAGTGCTAGCTCCGGGTCTGAAGCTTTCTTT.

The J gene is TRBJ2-7, the V gene TRBV29-1, with no clear D. Trimming shortened V by 8 bases and J by 4 bases, and 15 bases separated the two germline ends. The CDR3 contains 12 residues. Germline loops: CDR1 SQVTM, CDR2 ANQGSEA. The CDR3 bases are TGCAGCCAATCGTGGACGGGTTACGAGCAGTACTTC. It yields the protein CSQSWTGYEQYF.

In this sample, this clonotype turned up many times. The V and J genes are TRBV2 and TRBJ1-4; D might be TRBD1 (5 bases). The germline V gene encodes CDR1 SNHLY and CDR2 FYNNEI. The CDR3 extends over 14 amino acids. V shed 5 bases and J shed 4 bases, with 11 bases lying between them. The CDR3 sequence: CASSQDRLNEKLFF. CDR3 nucleotide sequence: TGTGCCAGCAGTCAAGACAGACTTAATGAAAAACTGTTTTTT.

This chain joins TRBV6-5 and TRBJ1-1; 8 positions match TRBD1. The CDR3 has 15 residues. Germline CDR1 reads MNHEY; CDR2 reads SVGAGI. The V segment lost 4 bases and the J segment 7 bases; nucleotides outside the gene matches: 11. As DNA, the CDR3 is TGTGCCAGCAGTTTTCGCTGGACAGGGTCTAATGAAGCTTTCTTT. Amino acids: CASSFRWTGSNEAFF.

Turning to this clonotype: This may stem from a read error, because a much larger clone lies one nucleotide away. V and J are TRBV7-2 and TRBJ2-5; D assignment may be TRBD1 or TRBD2 (5 bases each). Germline V gene sequence: CDR1 SGHTA, CDR2 FQGNSA. V was cut by 8 bases and J by 5 bases, with 18 bases left in between. The CDR3 runs 14 residues. CDR3 in DNA: TGTGCCAGCGGCCCGTCCTGGGACGGGGAGACCCAGTACTTC. Its translation is CASGPSWDGETQYF.

This clonotype has at least ten counts. J is TRBJ1-6 and V is TRBV5-1; no definite D call. Deletions cut 4 bases from V and 5 bases from J, with 10 bases between. Germline V gives CDR1 SGHRS, CDR2 YFSETQ. The CDR3 is 14 amino acids. The CDR3 region is CASSLGLDNSPLHF. The CDR3 region has the DNA TGCGCCAGCAGCCTCGGATTGGATAATTCACCCCTCCACTTT.

This clonotype was detected ten times or more. The chain is built from TRBV15 and TRBJ2-5; D gene unclear. Germline V gene lookup returns CDR1 LNHNV and CDR2 YYDKDF (reference sequence). The length of the CDR3 is 13 residues. Trimming stripped 3 bases from V and 3 bases from J, with 8 bases between. CDR3 bases: TGTGCCACCAGCAGGGTGACAAAAGAGACCCAGTACTTC. Translated: CATSRVTKETQYF.

Points on this clonotype: Given a much more abundant clone one base away, this may be a read error. CDR3: CASSPRTGGQGTQYF. DNA of the CDR3: TGTGCCAGCAGCCCACGGACAGGCGGACAAGGGACCCAGTACTTC. This rearrangement joins TRBV7-9 to TRBJ2-5; 7 nucleotides line up with TRBD1. Germline-derived CDR1 and CDR2 are SEHNR and FQNEAQ (reference sequence). The CDR3 contains 15 residues.

The V call is TRBV24-1, the J call TRBJ2-7; 7 nucleotides align to TRBD2. V gave up 5 bases and J gave up 7 bases; unmatched junction bases: 13. The CDR3 covers 15 residues. CDR1 KGHDR and CDR2 SFDVKD come from the germline V gene. The CDR3 DNA reads as TGTGCCACCAGTGTCTTGTCCCCGGGGGAGGGTGAGCAGTACTTC. Amino acid sequence: CATSVLSPGEGEQYF.

This clonotype has just one count. A read error may explain this, as a much larger clone is one base away. The gene calls are TRBV12-3 or TRBV12-4 and TRBJ1-1, with 9 positions matching TRBD1. The CDR3 covers 12 residues. V was pared by 10 bases and J by 10 bases, with 10 bases of the junction left unmatched. The CDR3: CATSRDRDLAFF. The DNA of the CDR3 is TGTGCCACCAGCCGGGACAGGGATTTAGCTTTCTTT.

The chain uses TRBV7-3 and TRBJ1-3, with unresolved D. From germline, CDR1 is SGHTA and CDR2 FQGTGA. The CDR3 is 13 amino acids. Trimming took 2 bases from V and 8 from J, leaving 10 bases between them. CDR3 protein: CASSLGSWDTIYF. Written as DNA, the CDR3 is TGTGCCAGCAGCTTAGGAAGCTGGGACACCATATATTTT.

There are many counts of this clonotype. One end of the junction does not line up with germline, which may come from a read error. The V and J genes are TRBV5-1 and TRBJ1-1; maybe TRBD1 (5 bases). This CDR3 comprises 14 residues. Germline loops: CDR1 SGHRS, CDR2 YFSETQ. The CDR3 reads CASSLGGGYTEAFF. CDR3 in DNA: TGTGCCAGCAGCTTAGGCGGGGGTTACACTGAAGCTTTCTTT.

At least ten counts were recorded for this clonotype. This sequence joins TRBV11-2 and TRBJ2-7; D is possibly TRBD2 (6 bases). Trimming shortened V by 3 bases and J by 12 bases, and 15 bases separated the two germline ends. Germline CDR1 SGHAT, CDR2 FQNNGV. This CDR3 spans 12 amino acids. The CDR3 protein is CASSLFGTLPYF. CDR3 coding DNA: TGTGCCAGCAGCTTGTTCGGGACTCTACCGTACTTC.

This clonotype was detected a few times. V is TRBV7-2 and J is TRBJ2-2, with 7 nucleotides matching TRBD2. This CDR3 is 15 amino acids long. Germline values: CDR1 SGHTA, CDR2 FQGNSA. J lost 3 bases, V lost 3 bases, and 4 bases had no gene match. CDR3 sequence reads: CASSFTSDHTGELFF. CDR3 nucleotide sequence: TGTGCCAGCAGCTTTACTAGCGACCACACCGGGGAGCTGTTTTTT.

With respect to this clonotype: An end of the junction does not agree with germline; a read error may underlie this. This chain uses TRBV2 with TRBJ2-6; TRBD1 might be the D (6 bases). The CDR3 has 14 residues. Germline V CDR1 and CDR2: SNHLY, FYNNEI. CDR3 in DNA: TGTGCCAGCAGTGCATTAGAAGGGGGCAACGTCCTGACTTTC. This encodes CASSALEGGNVLTF.

This clonotype was detected a few times. This chain links TRBV7-6 with TRBJ2-7; weak D call: TRBD1 (6 bases). The CDR3 has 16 amino acids. Germline lookup yields CDR1 SGHVS and CDR2 FNYEAQ. Trimming removed 5 bases at V and 3 bases at J, with 20 bases between. The CDR3 DNA reads as TGTGCCAGCAGCCCTATGTCAGGGGAAGGGCTCTACGAGCAGTACTTC. Protein product: CASSPMSGEGLYEQYF.

This clonotype was seen at least ten times. The chain links TRBV20-1 to TRBJ1-1, with 7 nucleotides matching TRBD1. V shed 5 bases and J 10 bases; nucleotides not matched to a gene: 10. Germline V gene data show CDR1 as DFQATT and CDR2 as SNEGSKA (reference sequence). The CDR3 runs to 12 residues. DNA for the CDR3: TGCAGTGCTCTTGGACAGGAAAAAATAGCTTTCTTT. Protein product: CSALGQEKIAFF.

The chain employs TRBV12-3 or TRBV12-4 and TRBJ2-7, with 10 nucleotides matching TRBD2. The CDR3 spans 13 residues. With 6 bases clipped from V and 6 bases from J, the junction kept 5 bases outside the gene matches. The CDR3 here is CASRPAGGPEQYF. The DNA for the CDR3 is TGTGCCAGCAGACCAGCGGGGGGGCCCGAGCAGTACTTC.

The rearrangement links TRBV27 to TRBJ2-7, with 7 positions matching TRBD1. The V and J ends lost 0 bases and 3 bases, in that order; junction bases with no gene match: 5. CDR1 and CDR2 (germline): MNHEY, SMNVEV (reference sequence). This CDR3 contains 15 residues. The CDR3 loop reads CASSLSGQRRYEQYF. The CDR3 coding sequence is TGTGCCAGCAGTTTATCGGGACAGCGCCGCTACGAGCAGTACTTC.

This rearrangement joins TRBV15 to TRBJ2-7; TRBD2 aligns across 12 bases. V shed 10 bases and J 6 bases; nucleotides not matched to a gene: 13. The germline gives CDR1 LNHNV, CDR2 YYDKDF (reference sequence). The CDR3 has 15 amino acids. The CDR3 nucleotides read TGTGCCAGCAGTCCCTGGACTAGCGGGGTGGGCGAGCAGTACTTC. Its translation is CASSPWTSGVGEQYF.

The CDR3 is CASSQDWPDEQYF. DNA for the CDR3: TGTGCCAGCTCCCAGGACTGGCCCGACGAGCAGTACTTC. The chain links TRBV5-5 to TRBJ2-7, with D possibly matching TRBD2 (5 bases). CDR1 SGHKS and CDR2 YYEKEE come from the germline V gene (reference sequence). The CDR3 is made up of 13 amino acids. Deletions cut 7 bases from V and 5 bases from J, with 16 bases between.

This clonotype appeared many times. V is TRBV15 and J is TRBJ1-2; no clear D. V lost 5 bases and J 7 bases, leaving 14 bases between the germline ends. The germline V gene has CDR1 LNHNV and CDR2 YYDKDF (reference sequence). The CDR3 is made up of 13 amino acids. The CDR3, as DNA: TGTGCCACCAGCGGCAGAAGTAGCGGTGGCTACACCTTC. Its protein is CATSGRSSGGYTF. The full variable domain, completed using reference TRBV15 and TRBJ1-2, is DAMVIQNPRYQVTQFGKPVTLSCSQTLNHNVMYWYQQKSSQAPKLLFHYYDKDFNNEADTPDNFQSRRPNTSFCFLDIRSPGLGDTAMYLCATSGRSSGGYTFGSGTRLTVV.

Comment on this clonotype: A clone one base away is much larger, so this may be a read error. J is TRBJ2-7 and V is TRBV12-3 or TRBV12-4; D ambiguous. Trimming cost V 8 bases and J 3 bases, with 11 bases left between them. The CDR3 loop spans 12 amino acids. The CDR3 DNA reads TGTGCCAGCGGCAGCATACACTACGAGCAGTACTTC. As protein: CASGSIHYEQYF.

The J gene is TRBJ2-7, the V gene TRBV10-3; the D gene is possibly TRBD1 (5 bases). CDR1 is ENHRY and CDR2 is SYGVKD in the germline V gene. The length of the CDR3 is 12 residues. The CDR3 DNA is TGTCCCCGACAGAGAAGCTCCTACGAGCAGTACTTC. This encodes CPRQRSSYEQYF.

This chain connects TRBV6-6 to TRBJ1-1, with D possibly TRBD1 on 5 matching bases. This CDR3 is built from 15 residues. CDR1 and CDR2 (germline): MNHNY, SVGAGI (reference sequence). Trimming left V 8 bases short and J 1 base short, with 17 bases between. The DNA for the CDR3 is TGTGCCAGCGGAAAGGGGCCCTTCGCGAACACTGAAGCTTTCTTT. Translated, it gives CASGKGPFANTEAFF.